One sample yielded the 21 T cell receptor beta chains listed below, sequenced in a study of vaccination and CD4 T cells after COVID-19. Sequencing of the DNA from cultured CD4+ T cells was carried out with the Oncomine TCR Beta short-read assay. TCRdb redid the calling of the PCR reads with MiXCR, one entry per CDR3 protein. The table includes 10,000 to 15,000 distinct CDR3 sequences, about 70% detected once. These receptors have no known antigen. The treatment denotes: roughly 10-day PBMC culture with coronavirus spike peptide pools or control peptides (ViraFEST assay). Here the sequenced sample was CD4+ T cells from blood, cultured in vitro, taken after SARS-CoV-2 vaccination. The receptors were sampled from a human donor who received a COVID-19 vaccine.

This rearrangement joins TRBV27 to TRBJ2-5, with TRBD1 as a possible D gene (5 bases). Trimming stripped 5 bases from V and 0 bases from J, with 7 bases between. The CDR3 is 13 residues long. Germline values: CDR1 MNHEY, CDR2 SMNVEV (reference sequence). In DNA, the CDR3 is TGTGCCAGCAGTGACAGCTACCAAGAGACCCAGTACTTC. As protein: CASSDSYQETQYF.

This clonotype was observed once. The chain recombines TRBV6-5 with TRBJ1-6, with unresolved D. The CDR3 is made up of 16 amino acids. CDR1 and CDR2 from the germline V gene are MNHEY and SVGAGI. Trimming took off 1 base at V and 7 bases at J, with 14 bases between the two ends. The chain's CDR3 is CASSYFPTLKNSPLHF. The CDR3 coding sequence is TGTGCCAGCAGTTACTTCCCGACCCTTAAGAATTCACCCCTCCACTTT.

The chain joins TRBV12-3 or TRBV12-4 to TRBJ1-5; D gene uncertain. Trimming pared 3 bases from V and 7 bases from J, leaving 7 bases between. The CDR3 spans 12 residues. CDR3 residues: CASSFHRQPQHF. In DNA, the CDR3 is TGTGCCAGCAGTTTTCATCGACAGCCCCAGCATTTT.

CDR3 amino acids: CASSTQGAKNTEAFF. In nucleotides, the CDR3 is TGTGCCAGTAGTACACAGGGGGCGAAGAACACTGAAGCTTTCTTT. This chain uses TRBV19 with TRBJ1-1; TRBD1 agrees at 9 bases. The CDR3 sequence is 15 residues long. Trimming cost V 4 bases and J 1 base; bases outside gene matches: 4. Germline loops: CDR1 LNHDA, CDR2 SQIVND (reference sequence).

J is TRBJ2-2 and V is TRBV2, with no clear D. The CDR3 is 11 amino acids. Germline V gene sequence: CDR1 SNHLY, CDR2 FYNNEI. V dropped 4 bases and J dropped 7 bases, with 4 bases sitting between them. CDR3 nucleotides: TGTGCCAGCAGTGTTTTCGGGGAGCTGTTTTTT. It codes for CASSVFGELFF.

Remarks on this clonotype: The junction departs from germline at one end; a sequencing error may be responsible. This CDR3 reads CATRRVGGTDTQYF. For the CDR3, the DNA is TGTGCCACCAGGAGAGTGGGAGGGACAGATACGCAGTATTTT. This chain joins TRBV15 and TRBJ2-3; 7 bases fit TRBD2. Germline CDR1 and CDR2: LNHNV and YYDKDF (reference sequence). CDR3 length: 14 amino acids.

The chain joins TRBV30 to TRBJ1-5, with D uncertain. Trimming left V 2 bases short and J 7 bases short, with 12 bases between. This CDR3 region has 13 residues. Germline CDR1 reads GTSNPN; CDR2 reads SVGIG (reference sequence). CDR3 DNA sequence: TGTGCCTGGAGTAGTGGATTCGGACAGCCCCAGCATTTT. Its protein product is CAWSSGFGQPQHF.

The chain carries TRBV30 and TRBJ1-5; no firm D call. Germline-derived CDR1 and CDR2 are GTSNPN and SVGIG (reference sequence). V dropped 0 bases and J dropped 6 bases, with 9 bases sitting between them. The CDR3 is 13 residues long. The CDR3 reads CAWSVTRSQPQHF. The DNA for the CDR3 is TGTGCCTGGAGTGTAACCCGGAGTCAGCCCCAGCATTTT.

The genes are TRBV7-2 and TRBJ1-2; TRBD1 aligns across 8 bases. J gave up 4 bases and V 5 bases, and 12 bases lay outside the gene matches. Germline V gene sequence: CDR1 SGHTA, CDR2 FQGNSA. This CDR3 comprises 16 residues. The CDR3 here is CASSPRQGRSAYGYTF. In nucleotides, the CDR3 is TGTGCCAGCAGCCCAAGACAGGGGAGGTCTGCCTATGGCTACACCTTC.

This rearrangement joins TRBV27 to TRBJ2-7; a weak D match, TRBD2 (5 bases). This CDR3 spans 15 amino acids. Deletions cut 0 bases from V and 0 bases from J, with 9 bases between. The germline gives CDR1 MNHEY, CDR2 SMNVEV (reference sequence). This chain's CDR3 is CASSLSIGGSYEQYF. CDR3 nucleotide sequence: TGTGCCAGCAGTTTATCGATCGGAGGCTCCTACGAGCAGTACTTC.

V is TRBV20-1 and J is TRBJ2-1, with 10 bases matching TRBD2. The germline CDR1 and CDR2 sequences are DFQATT and SNEGSKA (reference sequence). CDR3 length equals 11 residues. Losses at the gene ends were 1 base for V and 13 bases for J; bases not matched to a gene: 1. CDR3 sequence (DNA): TGCAGTGCTAGAGGGACTAGCGGTCAGTTCTTC. Protein: CSARGTSGQFF.

The V gene is TRBV30, the J gene TRBJ1-3; D is unclear. V lost 4 bases and J 0 bases, leaving 10 bases between the germline ends. Germline V CDR1 and CDR2: GTSNPN, SVGIG (reference sequence). CDR3 size: 14 residues. This CDR3 is CAWTGGYSGNTIYF. CDR3 DNA sequence: TGTGCCTGGACCGGTGGATACTCTGGAAACACCATATATTTT.

The chain uses TRBV2 and TRBJ1-2, with 7 bases aligning to TRBD1. With 5 bases clipped from V and 5 bases from J, the junction kept 11 bases outside the gene matches. Germline V lookup: CDR1 SNHLY, CDR2 FYNNEI. This CDR3 has 15 residues. CDR3 protein: CASSYGGDSLYGYTF. The CDR3 DNA reads as TGTGCCAGCAGTTATGGAGGGGACAGCTTATATGGCTACACCTTC.

The chain is built from TRBV12-5 and TRBJ1-2, with D perhaps TRBD1 (6 bases). V dropped 1 base and J dropped 10 bases, with 10 bases sitting between them. Germline assignment: CDR1 LGHNT and CDR2 FRNRAP. CDR3 length equals 12 residues. CDR3 nucleotides: TGTGCTAGTGGTTTGGACAGGGTTTCCTACACCTTC. This gives the protein CASGLDRVSYTF.

This clonotype was seen only a few times. This chain connects TRBV7-3 to TRBJ1-2; D is perhaps TRBD1 (6 bases). The germline CDR1 and CDR2 sequences are SGHTA and FQGTGA. The CDR3 sequence is 18 residues long. The V end was cut by 5 bases, the J end by 3 bases, with 25 bases between. The CDR3 loop is CASSQAHEGRGGDYGYTF. CDR3 DNA sequence: TGTGCCAGCAGCCAAGCTCATGAGGGCAGGGGTGGGGACTATGGCTACACCTTC.

The rearrangement joins TRBV10-3 to TRBJ2-3; 8 bases are shared with TRBD1. J was trimmed by 3 bases and V by 6 bases; bases with no gene match: 23. The CDR3 is 20 amino acids. CDR1 is ENHRY, CDR2 SYGVKD, per germline. The DNA of the CDR3 is TGTGCCATCAGGGAACCGAACAGACGAAACAGGGGGGTTTGGACAGATACGCAGTATTTT. Translation gives CAIREPNRRNRGVWTDTQYF.

The genes are TRBV7-2 and TRBJ2-2; 8 bases fit TRBD2. CDR3 length equals 16 residues. Germline values: CDR1 SGHTA, CDR2 FQGNSA. The ends lost 5 bases at V and 5 bases at J; junction bases unmatched: 10. The CDR3 sequence: CASSGGTSLRTGELFF. CDR3 nucleotides: TGTGCCAGCAGCGGGGGGACTAGTCTTAGGACCGGGGAGCTGTTTTTT.

V gene TRBV7-2 combines with J gene TRBJ1-5, with TRBD1 matching over 9 bases. The germline CDR1 and CDR2 sequences are SGHTA and FQGNSA. Trimming took 2 bases from V and 5 from J; bases not matched to a gene: 4. The CDR3 covers 15 residues. The CDR3, as DNA: TGTGCCAGCAGCTTAACAGGGGGCAAGTATCAGCCCCAGCATTTT. It encodes CASSLTGGKYQPQHF.

The chain is built from TRBV15 and TRBJ2-5; 9 nucleotides align to TRBD1. Germline V gives CDR1 LNHNV, CDR2 YYDKDF (reference sequence). The CDR3 is 15 amino acids. The V gene end was trimmed by 8 bases and the J gene end by 1 base; junction bases not matched to a gene: 8. DNA of the CDR3: TGTGCCACCGGCGGTGAACAGGGGGCCCAAGAGACCCAGTACTTC. This translates into CATGGEQGAQETQYF.

The chain carries TRBV5-4 and TRBJ2-2, with TRBD2 identical over 9 bases. The junction had 11 bases not matched to a gene; V was cut back by 4 bases and J by 7 bases. The CDR3 has 16 residues. Germline V gene data show CDR1 as SGHNT and CDR2 as YYREEE (reference sequence). DNA of the CDR3: TGTGCCAGCAGCGGGGCGGGGGGGCCAGTTATCGGGGAGCTGTTTTTT. Encoded protein: CASSGAGGPVIGELFF.

In the case of this clonotype: The junction shows a germline mismatch at one end, possibly a read error. The chain links TRBV20-1 to TRBJ2-5; tentatively, D is TRBD1 or TRBD2 (7 bases each). Germline V gene lookup returns CDR1 DFQATT and CDR2 SNEGSKA (reference sequence). The CDR3 has 16 amino acids. The CDR3 loop reads CSAVNDRASGGETRYF. The CDR3, as DNA: TGCAGTGCTGTCAACGACCGGGCCTCAGGGGGGGAGACCCGGTACTTC.